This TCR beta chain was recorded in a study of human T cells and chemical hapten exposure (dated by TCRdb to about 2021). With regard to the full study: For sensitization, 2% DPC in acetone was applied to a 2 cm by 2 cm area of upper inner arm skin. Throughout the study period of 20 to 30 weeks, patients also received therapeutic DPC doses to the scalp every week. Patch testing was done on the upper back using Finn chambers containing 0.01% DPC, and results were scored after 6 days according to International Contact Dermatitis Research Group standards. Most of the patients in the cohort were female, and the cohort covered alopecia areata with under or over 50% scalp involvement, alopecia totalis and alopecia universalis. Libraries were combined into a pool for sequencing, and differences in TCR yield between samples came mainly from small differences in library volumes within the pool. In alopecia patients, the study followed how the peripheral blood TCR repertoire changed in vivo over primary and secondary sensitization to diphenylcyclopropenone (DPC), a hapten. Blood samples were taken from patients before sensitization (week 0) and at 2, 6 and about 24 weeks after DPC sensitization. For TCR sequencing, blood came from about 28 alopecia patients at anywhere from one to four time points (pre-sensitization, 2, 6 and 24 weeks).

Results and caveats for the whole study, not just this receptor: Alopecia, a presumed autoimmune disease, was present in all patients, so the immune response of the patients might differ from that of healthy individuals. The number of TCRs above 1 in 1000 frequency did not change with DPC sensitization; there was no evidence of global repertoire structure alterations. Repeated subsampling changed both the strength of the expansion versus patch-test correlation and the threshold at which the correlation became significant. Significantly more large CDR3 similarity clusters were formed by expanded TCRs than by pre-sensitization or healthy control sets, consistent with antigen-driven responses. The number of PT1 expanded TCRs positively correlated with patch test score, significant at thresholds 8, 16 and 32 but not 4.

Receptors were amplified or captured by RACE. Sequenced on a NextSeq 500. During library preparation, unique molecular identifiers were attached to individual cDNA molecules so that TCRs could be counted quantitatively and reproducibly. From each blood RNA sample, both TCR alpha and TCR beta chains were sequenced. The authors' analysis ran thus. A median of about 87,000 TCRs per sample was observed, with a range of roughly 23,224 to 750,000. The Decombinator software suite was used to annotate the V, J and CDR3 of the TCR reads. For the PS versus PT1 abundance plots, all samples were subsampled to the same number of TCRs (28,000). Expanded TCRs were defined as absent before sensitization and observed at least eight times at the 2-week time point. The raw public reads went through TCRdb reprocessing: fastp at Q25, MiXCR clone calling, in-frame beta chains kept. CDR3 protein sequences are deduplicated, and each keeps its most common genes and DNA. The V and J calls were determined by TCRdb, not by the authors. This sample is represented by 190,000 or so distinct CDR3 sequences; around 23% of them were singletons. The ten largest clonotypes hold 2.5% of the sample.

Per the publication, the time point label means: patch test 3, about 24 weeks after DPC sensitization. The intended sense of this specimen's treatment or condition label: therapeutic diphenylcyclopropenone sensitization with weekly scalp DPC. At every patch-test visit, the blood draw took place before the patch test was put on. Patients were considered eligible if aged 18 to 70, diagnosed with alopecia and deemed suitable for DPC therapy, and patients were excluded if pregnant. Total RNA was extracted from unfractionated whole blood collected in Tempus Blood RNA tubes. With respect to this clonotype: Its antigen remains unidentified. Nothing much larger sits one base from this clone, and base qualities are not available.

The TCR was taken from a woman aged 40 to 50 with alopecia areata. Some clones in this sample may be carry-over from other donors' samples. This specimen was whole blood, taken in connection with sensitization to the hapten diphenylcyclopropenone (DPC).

The sequenced DNA is TGCAGTGCCCCAACAAGGGGGGTAGACGAGCAGTACTTC. This encodes CSAPTRGVDEQYF. The chain joins TRBV20-1 to TRBJ2-7, with the D call tentatively TRBD1 or TRBD2, each fitting 6 bases. For CDR1 and CDR2, the germline V gene (reference sequence) lists DFQATT and SNEGSKA. Trimming costs V 6 bases and J 5 bases, and their ends lie 17 bases apart. Inclusive of the bounding cysteine and phenylalanine, the CDR3 is 13 residues long. Just CDR3 DNA is preserved here, 39 bases in frame from base 1.